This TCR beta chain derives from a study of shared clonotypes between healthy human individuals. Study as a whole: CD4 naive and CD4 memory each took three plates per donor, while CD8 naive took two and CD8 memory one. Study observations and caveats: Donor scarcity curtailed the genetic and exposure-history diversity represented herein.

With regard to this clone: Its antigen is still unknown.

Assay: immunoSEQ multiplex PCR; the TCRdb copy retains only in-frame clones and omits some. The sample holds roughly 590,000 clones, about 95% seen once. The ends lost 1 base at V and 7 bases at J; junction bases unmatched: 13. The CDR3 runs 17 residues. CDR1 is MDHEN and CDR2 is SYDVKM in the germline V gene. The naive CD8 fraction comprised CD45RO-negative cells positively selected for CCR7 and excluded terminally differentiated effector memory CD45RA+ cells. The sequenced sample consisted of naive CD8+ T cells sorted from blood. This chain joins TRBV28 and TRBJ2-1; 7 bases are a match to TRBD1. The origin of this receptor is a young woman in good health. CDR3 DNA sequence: TGTGCCAGCAGTTTATATAAATTGAGGGGGCGCGAAAATGAGCAGTTCTTC. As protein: CASSLYKLRGRENEQFF.